This T cell receptor (beta chain) was sequenced in a study of shared clonotypes between healthy human individuals. The ends were cut back, 3 bases at V and 2 bases at J, with 10 bases in the middle. Germline CDR1 MNHEY, CDR2 SVGAGI. CDR3 length equals 14 residues. This table comes from immunoSEQ multiplex PCR, and its TCRdb copy is limited to in-frame clones, with some not included. The data show 1.4 million or so clones, about 98.5% seen once. This clonotype was sampled from a man aged 25-45 years in good health. Sequenced input: naive CD4+ T cells sorted from blood. Subset meaning: CD45RA+ positively selected. The genes are TRBV6-5 and TRBJ1-1; no clear D. The CDR3 reads CASSYGQFNTEAFF. CDR3 nucleotides: TGTGCCAGCAGTTATGGGCAGTTCAACACTGAAGCTTTCTTT.